This T cell receptor (beta chain) was found in a study of T-cell memory formation after mild COVID-19. Broader study findings: Pre-infection memory harbored some responding clones, suggesting cross-reactive memory joined.

This CDR3 has 15 amino acids. Trimming stripped 3 bases from V and 2 bases from J, with 14 bases between. CDR1 and CDR2 from the germline V gene are SGDLS and YYNGEE. Via MiXCR, TCRdb re-called the 5' RACE reads, giving one row per CDR3 protein. The sample lists hundreds of thousands of distinct CDR3 sequences, 25% to 30% seen once, with roughly 14% in the top ten. This clonotype has more than one count but fewer than ten. Its antigen is still unknown. This chain links TRBV9 with TRBJ2-5; perhaps TRBD2 as D (5 bases). Sequenced material: PBMCs or a T cell subset sorted from them (not recorded which). The receptor's source is an adult woman who had mild COVID-19 (a few samples of this study predate the infection). Cell type and time point are not known. The CDR3 loop is CASSARAEIQETQYF. CDR3 coding DNA: TGTGCCAGCAGCGCAAGAGCGGAGATACAAGAGACCCAGTACTTC. The full variable domain, completed using reference TRBV9 and TRBJ2-5, is DSGVTQTPKHLITATGQRVTLRCSPRSGDLSVYWYQQSLDQGLQFLIQYYNGEERAKGNILERFSAQQFPDLHSELNLSSLELGDSALYFCASSARAEIQETQYFGPGTRLLVL.